Shown below are 3 T cell receptor beta chains from a single sample sequenced in a study of T cell responses to AZD1222 COVID-19 vaccine. Only in-frame clones appear in the TCRdb table, and some are missing; sequencing was by immunoSEQ multiplex PCR. Seen here are fewer than 200,000 clones, roughly 91% observed once, and the top ten hold 1.6%. Sample: peripheral blood, taken on day 0 of AZD1222 vaccination. These receptors originate from an adult in good health.

V is TRBV7-2 and J is TRBJ2-5, with a tentative D call TRBD2 (5 bases). The V gene's germline CDR1 is SGHTA and CDR2 FQGNSA. The germline V and J ends were trimmed by 5 bases and 5 bases, with 9 bases remaining between them. The CDR3 spans 12 residues. In nucleotides, the CDR3 is TGTGCCAGCAGCGAATCGGGGGAGACCCAGTACTTC. It encodes CASSESGETQYF.

In this sample, this clone turned up once. The genes are TRBV10-1 and TRBJ2-7, with D perhaps TRBD1 (6 bases). Trimming took off 4 bases at V and 0 bases at J, with 10 bases between the two ends. The CDR3 consists of 14 residues. Germline V gene data show CDR1 as WNHNN and CDR2 as SYGVQD (reference sequence). The CDR3 DNA reads TGCGCCAGCAGTGTAGGGGGATCCTCCTACGAGCAGTACTTC. Translated: CASSVGGSSYEQYF.

This clone was picked up one time. CDR3 sequence: CASSLVGNLAKNIQYF. In DNA form, the CDR3 reads TGTGCCAGCAGCTTAGTCGGTAACCTAGCCAAAAACATTCAGTACTTC. This rearrangement joins TRBV7-2 to TRBJ2-4; D gene ambiguous. V was pared by 1 base and J by 0 bases, with 10 bases between. The CDR3 consists of 16 residues. CDR1 and CDR2 from the germline V gene are SGHTA and FQGNSA.